Each of the 9 T cell receptor beta chains below was sequenced from the same sample in a study of cytomegalovirus exposure and HLA in healthy donors. The PCR made use of 60 Vbeta and 13 Jbeta primers. Generated by immunoSEQ multiplex PCR, the TCRdb table keeps only in-frame clones and is missing some. The repertoire holds roughly 200,000 clones, with about 82% as singletons. The sample comprised PBMCs. These receptor sequences come from a man under 40 in good health and CMV-seronegative.

V usage is TRBV28 and J usage is TRBJ2-7; D is uncertain. This CDR3 contains 14 residues. Trimming pared 5 bases from V and 0 bases from J, leaving 11 bases between. Looked up from germline, CDR1 is MDHEN and CDR2 is SYDVKM. In DNA form, the CDR3 reads TGTGCCAGCAGTAGTTCACAGCCCTCCTACGAGCAGTACTTC. Residues: CASSSSQPSYEQYF.

The V and J genes are TRBV28 and TRBJ1-5; D call uncertain. This CDR3 spans 14 amino acids. V was cut by 3 bases and J by 3 bases, with 9 bases left in between. Germline V lookup: CDR1 MDHEN, CDR2 SYDVKM. The CDR3 reads CASSFLRLNQPQHF. CDR3 in DNA: TGTGCCAGCAGTTTTCTGCGGCTCAATCAGCCCCAGCATTTT. Supplemented by reference TRBV28 and TRBJ1-5, the full variable domain reads DVKVTQSSRYLVKRTGEKVFLECVQDMDHENMFWYRQDPGLGLRLIYFSYDVKMKEKGDIPEGYSVSREKKERFSLILESASTNQTSMYLCASSFLRLNQPQHFGDGTRLSIL.

DNA of the CDR3: TGTGCCAGCGGCAATCGGACAGGGGGCCGTTACGAGCAGTACTTC. Its protein product is CASGNRTGGRYEQYF. The gene calls are TRBV5-4 and TRBJ2-5; TRBD1 matches at 11 bases. The J call is in doubt because the DNA end fits TRBJ2-7 better. CDR3 size: 15 residues. In germline, CDR1 is SGHNT, CDR2 YYREEE (reference sequence).

The chain carries TRBV6-6 and TRBJ1-1; no definite D call. Germline CDR1 reads MNHNY; CDR2 reads SVGAGI (reference sequence). The CDR3 runs 15 residues. V shed 6 bases and J shed 0 bases, with 14 bases lying between them. CDR3 bases: TGTGCCAGCAGCGTCACCCGAAGCGTGAACACTGAAGCTTTCTTT. Its protein is CASSVTRSVNTEAFF.

V and J are TRBV5-1 and TRBJ2-2, with D possibly being TRBD1 (6 bases). This CDR3 spans 15 amino acids. V lost 7 bases to trimming and J lost 1 base, with 14 bases between them. Germline V gives CDR1 SGHRS, CDR2 YFSETQ. CDR3 amino acids: CASASGGLNTGELFF. CDR3 sequence (DNA): TGCGCCAGCGCCTCTGGGGGCCTGAACACCGGGGAGCTGTTTTTT.

The gene calls are TRBV27 and TRBJ2-3; TRBD2 aligns across 10 bases. CDR1 is MNHEY, CDR2 SMNVEV, per germline (reference sequence). V shed 3 bases and J 6 bases; nucleotides not matched to a gene: 3. This CDR3 has 14 residues. The CDR3 sequence: CASSFFSGGDTQYF. CDR3 nucleotide sequence: TGTGCCAGCAGTTTTTTTAGCGGGGGGGATACGCAGTATTTT.

Notes on this clone: The same CDR3 can be traced to other DNA sequences in this sample. V and J are TRBV19 and TRBJ2-2; D might be TRBD1 (6 bases). V gave up 2 bases and J gave up 5 bases, with 6 bases separating them. CDR1 and CDR2 (germline): LNHDA, SQIVND (reference sequence). The CDR3 runs 13 residues. The DNA of the CDR3 is TGTGCCAGTAGTATACAGGGGACCGGGGAGCTGTTTTTT. Translation gives CASSIQGTGELFF.

This clone was seen just once. The chain recombines TRBV5-6 with TRBJ1-4; D gene uncertain. This CDR3 has 15 residues. Germline V gene sequence: CDR1 SGHDT, CDR2 YYEEEE. V was clipped by 0 bases and J by 8 bases, with 14 bases between them. The CDR3 sequence: CASSLAQSLKEKLFF. DNA of the CDR3: TGTGCCAGCAGCTTGGCCCAGTCCCTGAAAGAAAAACTGTTTTTT. Full variable domain (missing parts from reference TRBV5-6 and TRBJ1-4): DAGVTQSPTHLIKTRGQQVTLRCSPKSGHDTVSWYQQALGQGPQFIFQYYEEEERQRGNFPDRFSGHQFPNYSSELNVNALLLGDSALYLCASSLAQSLKEKLFFGSGTQLSVL.

The chain has TRBV5-6 and TRBJ2-1, with TRBD2 identical over 11 bases. V shed 2 bases and J 10 bases; nucleotides not matched to a gene: 8. CDR3 length equals 15 residues. Germline V gives CDR1 SGHDT, CDR2 YYEEEE. The CDR3 region is CASSFGSGGAGEQFF. CDR3 sequence (DNA): TGTGCCAGCAGCTTTGGTAGCGGGGGGGCAGGGGAGCAGTTCTTC.